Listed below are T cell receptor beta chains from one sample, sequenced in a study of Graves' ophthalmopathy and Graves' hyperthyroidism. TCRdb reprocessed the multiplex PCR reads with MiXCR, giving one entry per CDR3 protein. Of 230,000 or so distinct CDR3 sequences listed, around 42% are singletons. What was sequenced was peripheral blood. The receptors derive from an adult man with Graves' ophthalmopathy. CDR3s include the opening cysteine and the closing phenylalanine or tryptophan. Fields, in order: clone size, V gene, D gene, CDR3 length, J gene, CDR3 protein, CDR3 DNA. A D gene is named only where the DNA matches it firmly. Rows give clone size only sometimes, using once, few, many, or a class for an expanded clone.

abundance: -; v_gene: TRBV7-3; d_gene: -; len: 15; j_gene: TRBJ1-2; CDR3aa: CASSLWSAPNYGYTF; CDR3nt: TGTGCCAGCAGCTTGTGGTCTGCTCCTAACTATGGCTACACCTTC
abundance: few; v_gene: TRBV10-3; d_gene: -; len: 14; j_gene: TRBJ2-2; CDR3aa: CAISPDTHTGELFF; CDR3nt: TGTGCCATCAGCCCCGACACCCACACCGGGGAGCTGTTTTTT
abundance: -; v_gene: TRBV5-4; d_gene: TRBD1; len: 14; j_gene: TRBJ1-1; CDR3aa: CASSLGQGHTEAFF; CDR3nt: TGTGCCAGCAGCTTGGGACAGGGTCACACTGAAGCTTTCTTT
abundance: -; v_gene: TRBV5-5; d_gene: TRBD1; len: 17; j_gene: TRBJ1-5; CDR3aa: CASSATGGPGSNQPQHF; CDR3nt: TGTGCCAGCAGCGCCACAGGGGGCCCCGGGAGCAATCAGCCCCAGCATTTT
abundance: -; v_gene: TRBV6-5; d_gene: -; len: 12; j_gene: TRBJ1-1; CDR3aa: CASSSTISEAFF; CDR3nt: TGTGCCAGCAGTTCAACCATCAGTGAAGCTTTCTTT
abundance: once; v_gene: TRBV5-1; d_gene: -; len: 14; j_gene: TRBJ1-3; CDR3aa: CASSQTSSGNTIYF; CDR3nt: TGCGCCAGCAGCCAGACGAGCTCTGGAAACACCATATATTTT
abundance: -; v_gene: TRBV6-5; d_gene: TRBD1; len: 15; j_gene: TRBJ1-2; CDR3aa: CASSTDRGLNYGYTF; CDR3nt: TGTGCCAGCAGTACTGACAGGGGGCTAAACTATGGCTACACCTTC
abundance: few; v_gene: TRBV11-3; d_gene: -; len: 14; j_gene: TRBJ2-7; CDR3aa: CASSLDDGPYEQYF; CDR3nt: TGTGCCAGCAGCTTAGATGACGGACCCTACGAGCAGTACTTC
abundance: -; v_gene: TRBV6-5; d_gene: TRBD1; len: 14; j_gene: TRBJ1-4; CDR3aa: CASSPQGANEKLFF; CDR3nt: TGTGCCAGCAGTCCACAGGGGGCTAATGAAAAACTGTTTTTT
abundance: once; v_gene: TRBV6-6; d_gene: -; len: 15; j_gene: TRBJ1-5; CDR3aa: CASSYGAPSNQPQHF; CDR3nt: TGTGCCAGCAGTTACGGGGCACCTAGCAATCAGCCCCAGCATTTT
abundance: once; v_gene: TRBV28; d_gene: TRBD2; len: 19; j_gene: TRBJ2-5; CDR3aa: CASSLVFQREDPLQETQYF; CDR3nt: TGTGCCAGCAGCTTAGTTTTCCAGCGGGAGGACCCACTCCAAGAGACCCAGTACTTC